These T cell receptor beta chains were read from a single sample in a study of glioma-infiltrating T cells. MiXCR, applied by TCRdb to the multiplex PCR reads, yields one record per CDR3 protein. This table holds approximately 100,000 distinct CDR3 sequences, 20% to 30% found once. Material: glioma tissue, nonneoplastic brain tissue, or PBMCs (not recorded which). Source of these receptors: a human donor with low-grade glioma or glioblastoma, undergoing nonglioma brain surgery, or in good health (not recorded which). CDR3s include the opening cysteine and the closing phenylalanine or tryptophan. The D gene is left open where the match is weak.

D gene	J gene	V gene	CDR3 protein
NA	TRBJ2-1	TRBV6-6	CASSYSRGEQFF
TRBD2	TRBJ2-1	TRBV6-5	CASSYWLPGTSGTSYNEQFF
TRBD2	TRBJ2-7	TRBV4-3	CASSRRREGSYEQYF
TRBD1	TRBJ2-4	TRBV5-1	CASSTGQGVSKNIQYF
NA	TRBJ1-2	TRBV27	CASSFREGIVHGSTF
NA	TRBJ1-2	TRBV29-1	CSASGRAWNYGYTF
NA	TRBJ1-1	TRBV7-9	CASFEEGGAGEAFF
TRBD2	TRBJ2-1	TRBV7-9	CASSKPMGASGGEQFF
NA	TRBJ1-1	TRBV12-3/TRBV12-4	CASSLPRSTEAFF
NA	TRBJ1-1	TRBV20-1	CSARDWGNTEAFF
NA	TRBJ1-1	TRBV9	CASSVDLNTEAFF
NA	TRBJ2-1	TRBV7-2	CAGSDSGSYNEQFF
NA	TRBJ1-2	TRBV7-9	CASSPRDRGGDGYTF
NA	TRBJ1-1	TRBV5-6	CASSLAFRDGTEAFF
TRBD1	TRBJ1-5	TRBV5-5	CASSLAQGDQPQHF
NA	TRBJ2-1	TRBV20-1	CSGGSSNEQFF
NA	TRBJ2-7	TRBV4-3	CASSQEGLAAPYEQYF
NA	TRBJ2-7	TRBV29-1	CSVIRGGDSYEKYF
TRBD2	TRBJ2-1	TRBV12-3/TRBV12-4	CASSPTSGGANEQFF
NA	TRBJ1-6	TRBV27	CASSTKGSLTNSPLHF
NA	TRBJ2-1	TRBV28	CAISPLQGGDNEQFF
NA	TRBJ1-2	TRBV4-1	CASSEKDQAYNYGYTF
TRBD2	TRBJ2-1	TRBV6-5	CASSYSLPSGGSYNEQFF
TRBD2	TRBJ2-5	TRBV19	CAISTAGTNRRETQYF
NA	TRBJ1-3	TRBV11-3	CASRGNMENTIYF
TRBD1	TRBJ1-4	TRBV29-1	CSVSSGTGSEKLFF
TRBD2	TRBJ2-1	TRBV6-1	CASKLAGGNNEQFF
NA	TRBJ2-1	TRBV7-7	CASSLGTSSYNEQFF
TRBD1	TRBJ2-7	TRBV10-1	CARGKGTDSYEQYF
NA	TRBJ2-7	TRBV6-1	CASSPRQDYEQYF
NA	TRBJ2-1	TRBV28	CASSGGLLVGFF
NA	TRBJ2-2	TRBV7-6	CASSTRIAAGELFF
NA	TRBJ2-3	TRBV6-5	CASSYGGRTDTQYF
TRBD2	TRBJ2-7	TRBV6-5	CASSPLGPRAGESFRVYEQYF
NA	TRBJ2-6	TRBV29-1	CSVRRTGANVLTF
TRBD1	TRBJ2-7	TRBV7-9	CASSSRDSYEQYF
TRBD2	TRBJ2-3	TRBV9	CASSGGLAGNWVTDTQYF
NA	TRBJ1-1	TRBV30	CAWSVIGLLADEAFF
NA	TRBJ1-1	TRBV2	CAKGVGTEAFF
NA	TRBJ2-3	TRBV29-1	CSVETGQAPGQYF
NA	TRBJ2-2	TRBV30	CAWNRALTGELFF
NA	TRBJ1-5	TRBV20-1	CSADKSVNQPQHF
NA	TRBJ1-1	TRBV12-3/TRBV12-4	CASRLRRGRSTEAFF
NA	TRBJ1-1	TRBV20-1	CSARGGSGGEAFF
TRBD1	TRBJ1-5	TRBV28	CASSAATGGLSNQPQHF
NA	TRBJ2-3	TRBV28	CASSLRPDTQYF
TRBD1	TRBJ2-7	TRBV5-4	CASSLRDREYEQYF
NA	TRBJ1-5	TRBV5-6	CASSLRGREDQPQHF
TRBD1	TRBJ1-1	TRBV27	CASSRGTGANTEAFF
NA	TRBJ1-1	TRBV7-9	CASSLESVNTEAFF
TRBD2	TRBJ2-1	TRBV12-3/TRBV12-4	CASRTSGGPDEQFF